These 20 T cell receptor beta chains share one sample of origin, sequenced in a study of blood T cell repertoires in COVID-19. Clones were read by immunoSEQ multiplex PCR, and TCRdb kept only the in-frame ones, dropping some. The top ten hold more than 10% of the sample, which has 250,000 to 300,000 clones, less than 90% seen once. Sequences were obtained from peripheral blood. The receptors derive from a woman aged 25 to 39 with COVID-19, enrolled during active disease.

This clone was recorded a few times. The chain combines TRBV28 with TRBJ1-6, with 9 bases that match TRBD1. Germline V lookup: CDR1 MDHEN, CDR2 SYDVKM. With 7 bases clipped from V and 8 bases from J, the junction kept 3 bases outside the gene matches. CDR3 length equals 13 residues. CDR3 loop: CASTWTGDSPLHF. For the CDR3, the DNA is TGTGCCAGCACCTGGACAGGGGATTCACCCCTCCACTTT.

This clone was seen a few times. The genes are TRBV9 and TRBJ1-5; 8 nucleotides match TRBD1. This CDR3 is built from 21 residues. Trimming at V came to 0 bases and at J to 3 bases, leaving 20 bases not matched to a gene. Germline V CDR1 and CDR2: SGDLS, YYNGEE. The CDR3 reads CASSVVPEHKSGTGYNQPQHF. The CDR3 DNA reads as TGTGCCAGCAGCGTAGTACCAGAACATAAATCCGGGACAGGATACAATCAGCCCCAGCATTTT. Based on the CDR3 plus reference TRBV9 and TRBJ1-5, the full variable domain is DSGVTQTPKHLITATGQRVTLRCSPRSGDLSVYWYQQSLDQGLQFLIQYYNGEERAKGNILERFSAQQFPDLHSELNLSSLELGDSALYFCASSVVPEHKSGTGYNQPQHFGDGTRLSIL.

The chain recombines TRBV3-1 (or the pseudogene TRBV3-2) with TRBJ1-2; 9 bases map to TRBD1. The CDR3 covers 14 residues. The germline V gene encodes CDR1 LGHDT and CDR2 YNNKEL (reference sequence). V shed 1 base and J 3 bases; nucleotides not matched to a gene: 0. CDR3 region: CASSQGTGDYGYTF. CDR3 sequence (DNA): TGTGCCAGCAGCCAAGGGACAGGGGACTATGGCTACACCTTC.

V gene TRBV28 combines with J gene TRBJ2-6; D is possibly TRBD1 (6 bases). CDR1 and CDR2 from the germline V gene are MDHEN and SYDVKM. The CDR3 runs 16 residues. V gave up 2 bases and J gave up 3 bases, with 11 bases separating them. The CDR3 sequence: CASSLAGAIGANVLTF. The CDR3 nucleotides read TGTGCCAGCAGTTTAGCAGGGGCTATTGGGGCCAACGTCCTGACTTTC.

The chain is built from TRBV28 and TRBJ1-1; 7 bases fit TRBD1. Per the germline V gene, CDR1 is MDHEN and CDR2 is SYDVKM. The CDR3 length is 16 residues. With 5 bases clipped from V and 3 bases from J, the junction kept 12 bases outside the gene matches. The CDR3 protein is CASSPRQGVVYTEAFF. CDR3 bases: TGTGCCAGCAGTCCACGCCAGGGGGTGGTGTACACTGAAGCTTTCTTT.

The rearrangement joins TRBV12-2 to TRBJ1-3. TRBV12-2 is a known pseudogene. The CDR3 totals 16 residues. CDR3 amino acids: CASRLVAPSSGNTIYF. CDR3 nucleotide sequence: TGTGCAAGTCGCTTAGTAGCTCCCAGCTCTGGAAACACCATATATTTT.

The rearrangement joins TRBV6-5 to TRBJ2-1, with 10 bases aligning to TRBD2. The V and J ends lost 2 bases and 6 bases, in that order; junction bases with no gene match: 4. The CDR3 has 15 amino acids. Germline CDR1 and CDR2: MNHEY and SVGAGI. The CDR3 DNA reads TGTGCCAGCAGTTACGGTGCTAGCGGGGGCAATGAGCAGTTCTTC. This codes for CASSYGASGGNEQFF.

The chain combines TRBV7-2 with TRBJ2-5; 9 nucleotides agree with TRBD2. The junction had 8 bases not matched to a gene; V was cut back by 4 bases and J by 2 bases. CDR1 is SGHTA, CDR2 FQGNSA, per germline. The CDR3 covers 16 residues. In DNA form, the CDR3 reads TGTGCCAGCAGCTCGCAGCGGGGGGTTCGACAAGAGACCCAGTACTTC. Translating gives CASSSQRGVRQETQYF.

The chain has TRBV27 and TRBJ2-3; D is unresolved. Germline-derived CDR1 and CDR2 are MNHEY and SMNVEV (reference sequence). V dropped 3 bases and J dropped 0 bases, with 7 bases sitting between them. CDR3 length equals 14 residues. CDR3 loop: CASSFQHSTDTQYF. CDR3 DNA: TGTGCCAGCAGTTTCCAACACAGCACAGATACGCAGTATTTT.

The chain employs TRBV7-2 and TRBJ1-5, with D possibly matching TRBD1 (6 bases). Trimming stripped 5 bases from V and 2 bases from J, with 13 bases between. Germline V gene lookup returns CDR1 SGHTA and CDR2 FQGNSA. The length of the CDR3 is 15 residues. This CDR3 is CASSPGSGGNQPQHF. CDR3 nucleotides: TGTGCCAGCAGCCCAGGGTCAGGGGGCAATCAGCCCCAGCATTTT.

The chain has TRBV6-5 and TRBJ2-1, with a possible D match to TRBD2 (6 bases). The CDR3 extends over 13 amino acids. V lost 6 bases and J lost 8, with 14 bases in between. Germline values: CDR1 MNHEY, CDR2 SVGAGI. The CDR3 is CASSATGGYEQFF. CDR3 DNA: TGTGCCAGCAGCGCCACTGGGGGGTATGAGCAGTTCTTC.

CDR3 sequence reads: CASSLAGPYEQYF. CDR3 bases: TGTGCCAGCAGCTTGGCTGGCCCGTACGAGCAGTACTTC. This chain links TRBV5-4 with TRBJ2-7, with D uncertain. The germline V and J ends were trimmed by 0 bases and 4 bases, with 8 bases remaining between them. The CDR3 is 13 residues long. Germline-derived CDR1 and CDR2 are SGHNT and YYREEE (reference sequence).

The V gene is TRBV4-2, the J gene TRBJ1-1; D ambiguous. The CDR3 sequence is 14 residues long. Looked up from germline, CDR1 is LGHNA and CDR2 is YNFKEQ. The ends were cut back, 1 base at V and 0 bases at J, with 6 bases in the middle. CDR3 sequence: CASSQAQLNTEAFF. In DNA form, the CDR3 reads TGTGCCAGCAGCCAAGCACAGTTGAACACTGAAGCTTTCTTT.

To note about this clone: A junction end diverges from the germline sequence, so it may reflect a read error. The chain joins TRBV5-1 to TRBJ2-1, with TRBD2 identical over 8 bases. Germline V gene lookup returns CDR1 SGHRS and CDR2 YFSETQ. The CDR3 spans 15 residues. The CDR3 bases are TGCCCCAGCAGCTTCGGGGGGGGGCCCCGGGATGAGCAGTTCTTC. The encoded protein is CPSSFGGGPRDEQFF.

This sequence joins TRBV15 and TRBJ2-2; 7 bases are a match to TRBD1. Losses at the gene ends were 4 bases for V and 2 bases for J; bases not matched to a gene: 7. CDR1 is LNHNV, CDR2 YYDKDF, per germline (reference sequence). The length of the CDR3 is 16 residues. CDR3 DNA sequence: TGTGCCACCAGCACCCGACAGGGCTTAAACACCGGGGAGCTGTTTTTT. Translated: CATSTRQGLNTGELFF.

This clone is a singleton in its sample. J is TRBJ2-1 and V is TRBV28, with D perhaps matching TRBD2 (6 bases). Between the trimmed V and J ends, which lost 8 bases and 2 bases, there was a span of 16 bases. Germline values: CDR1 MDHEN, CDR2 SYDVKM. CDR3 length equals 15 residues. The CDR3 loop is CASALGGPTYNEQFF. The CDR3 nucleotides are TGTGCCAGCGCCTTGGGGGGACCAACCTACAATGAGCAGTTCTTC.

This clone was picked up a small number of times. This chain joins TRBV3-1 (or the pseudogene TRBV3-2) and TRBJ2-3; TRBD1 aligns across 9 bases. The CDR3 loop spans 14 amino acids. The trim removed 6 bases at V and 4 bases at J, leaving 5 bases unmatched. Germline CDR1 reads LGHDT; CDR2 reads YNNKEL (reference sequence). CDR3 loop: CASRDRGSADTQYF. The CDR3, as DNA: TGTGCCAGCAGGGACAGGGGAAGCGCAGATACGCAGTATTTT.

This chain links TRBV11-3 with TRBJ2-1; D is unresolved. V was cut by 2 bases and J by 3 bases, with 5 bases left in between. Germline V lookup: CDR1 SGHNT, CDR2 YENEEA. This CDR3 is 13 amino acids long. The chain's CDR3 is CASSLQYYNEQFF. The CDR3 region has the DNA TGTGCCAGCAGCTTACAGTACTACAATGAGCAGTTCTTC.

The chain combines TRBV5-5 with TRBJ2-3, with a weak D call TRBD2 (6 bases). The CDR3 consists of 16 residues. V lost 6 bases, J lost 2 bases, and 19 bases lay in between. The germline V gene encodes CDR1 SGHKS and CDR2 YYEKEE (reference sequence). The CDR3 DNA reads TGTGCCAGCAACCCGGGTGGGCGGGGAACCACAGATACGCAGTATTTT. Translating gives CASNPGGRGTTDTQYF.

The chain joins TRBV18 to TRBJ2-7; TRBD1 might be the D (5 bases). From germline, CDR1 is KGHSH and CDR2 LQKENI. This CDR3 region has 14 residues. Trimming stripped 3 bases from V and 3 bases from J, with 12 bases between. The CDR3 nucleotides are TGTGCCAGCTCACCCCAGGGAAGGCTCTACGAGCAGTACTTC. Amino acids: CASSPQGRLYEQYF.